This entry lists 26 T cell receptor beta chains sequenced from one sample in a study of Graves' ophthalmopathy and Graves' hyperthyroidism. Beta-chain TCR CDR3 regions were amplified from RNA transcripts. HTBI primers were employed in first-round RT-PCR, then a second-round multiplex PCR followed. Each CDR3 protein is one row after TCRdb ran MiXCR on the multiplex PCR reads. Among some 250,000 distinct CDR3 sequences, around 42% were seen once, and the ten largest hold around half. The specimen was peripheral blood. The receptor set was obtained from an adult man with Graves' ophthalmopathy.

The chain is built from TRBV2 and TRBJ1-4, with D possibly TRBD1 on 5 matching bases. The CDR3 spans 16 residues. Germline CDR1 and CDR2: SNHLY and FYNNEI. V lost 4 bases and J 10 bases, leaving 22 bases between the germline ends. This CDR3 is CASSAEGLRARGKLFF. DNA for the CDR3: TGTGCCAGCAGTGCAGAGGGACTCCGCGCCAGAGGAAAACTGTTTTTT.

The table lists this clonotype with many counts. V is TRBV2 and J is TRBJ2-6; TRBD2 matches at 7 bases. The trim removed 11 bases at V and 1 base at J, leaving 14 bases unmatched. The CDR3 runs 17 residues. Germline values: CDR1 SNHLY, CDR2 FYNNEI. CDR3 nucleotide sequence: TGTGCCTCCCGGGAGGCGGCCTGGAGGTCTGGGGCCAACGTCCTGACTTTC. Amino acid sequence: CASREAAWRSGANVLTF. The full variable domain, in which reference TRBV2 and TRBJ2-6 provide the parts outside the CDR3, is EPEVTQTPSHQVTQMGQEVILRCVPISNHLYFYWYRQILGQKVEFLVSFYNNEISEKSEIFDDQFSVERPDGSNFTLKIRSTKLEDSAMYFCASREAAWRSGANVLTFGAGSRLTVL.

The chain uses TRBV18 and TRBJ2-6; D not resolved. Trimming stripped 6 bases from V and 0 bases from J, with 9 bases between. The length of the CDR3 is 15 residues. Germline V gene lookup returns CDR1 KGHSH and CDR2 LQKENI. DNA of the CDR3: TGTGCCAGCTCCCCCATCACCTCTGGGGCCAACGTCCTGACTTTC. Translating gives CASSPITSGANVLTF. The whole variable domain, remainder taken from reference TRBV18 and TRBJ2-6, is NAGVMQNPRHLVRRRGQEARLRCSPMKGHSHVYWYRQLPEEGLKFMVYLQKENIIDESGMPKERFSAEFPKEGPSILRIQQVVRGDSAAYFCASSPITSGANVLTFGAGSRLTVL.

The V call is TRBV6-2 or TRBV6-3, the J call TRBJ2-2; D ambiguous. Germline values: CDR1 MNHEY, CDR2 SVGEGT. V dropped 6 bases and J dropped 3 bases, with 14 bases sitting between them. This CDR3 contains 15 residues. The DNA for the CDR3 is TGTGCCAGCAGCTATGGGTCGGGTGACACCGGGGAGCTGTTTTTT. It translates to CASSYGSGDTGELFF.

This clonotype turned up a few times. The rearrangement uses TRBV20-1 and TRBJ2-2, with unresolved D. Germline CDR1 reads DFQATT; CDR2 reads SNEGSKA (reference sequence). V was cut by 1 base and J by 4 bases, with 7 bases left in between. This CDR3 has 13 amino acids. CDR3 nucleotide sequence: TGCAGTGCTAGAGCCCCAACCACCGGGGAGCTGTTTTTT. Translating it yields CSARAPTTGELFF.

The chain is built from TRBV12-3 or TRBV12-4 and TRBJ1-2; D gene unclear. This CDR3 has 16 residues. Between the trimmed V and J ends, which lost 5 bases and 5 bases, there was a span of 21 bases. CDR3 sequence (DNA): TGTGCCAGCAGTGATTTCTCCAGGCCCGATTCTTATGGCTACACCTTC. Protein: CASSDFSRPDSYGYTF.

CDR3 nucleotide sequence: TGTGCCATCAGCCGAGGACTAGCGGAAAAAGAGACCCAGTACTTC. It specifies CAISRGLAEKETQYF. The chain carries TRBV10-3 and TRBJ2-5, with TRBD2 matching 10 bases. CDR1 and CDR2 (germline): ENHRY, SYGVKD. The V and J ends lost 6 bases and 3 bases, in that order; junction bases with no gene match: 7. The CDR3 spans 15 residues.

The table lists this clonotype with a few counts. The chain links TRBV7-9 to TRBJ1-1; perhaps TRBD1 as D (6 bases). Germline values: CDR1 SEHNR, CDR2 FQNEAQ (reference sequence). Trimming pared 11 bases from V and 4 bases from J, leaving 17 bases between. This CDR3 has 13 amino acids. The CDR3 DNA is TGTGCCGGGGGAGGGGGGCAGGGCACTGAAGCTTTCTTT. Translation gives CAGGGGQGTEAFF.

The chain couples TRBV6-6 to TRBJ2-5, with 10 bases aligning to TRBD2. Looked up from germline, CDR1 is MNHNY and CDR2 is SVGAGI (reference sequence). CDR3 length: 15 amino acids. V dropped 5 bases and J dropped 4; count of bases not matched to a gene: 7. CDR3 protein: CASSQAGGPVETQYF. In nucleotides, the CDR3 is TGTGCCAGCAGTCAAGCGGGGGGGCCGGTAGAGACCCAGTACTTC.

The genes are TRBV9 and TRBJ1-5, with D perhaps TRBD1 (6 bases). Germline CDR1 is SGDLS and CDR2 is YYNGEE. This CDR3 has 15 amino acids. Between the trimmed V and J ends, which lost 7 bases and 3 bases, there was a span of 17 bases. The CDR3 protein is CASGGQEGLNQPQHF. CDR3 bases: TGTGCCAGCGGGGGACAAGAGGGGCTCAATCAGCCCCAGCATTTT.

The rearrangement uses TRBV4-1 and TRBJ2-5; 8 nucleotides line up with TRBD2. The germline CDR1 and CDR2 sequences are MGHRA and YSYEKL. V shed 1 base, J shed 7 bases, and the junction held 11 bases outside the gene matches. CDR3 size: 16 residues. The CDR3 protein is CASSQVGGAFGGTQYF. CDR3 nucleotides: TGCGCCAGCAGCCAAGTCGGGGGGGCCTTCGGAGGGACCCAGTACTTC.

The chain employs TRBV4-1 and TRBJ2-7, with D uncertain. The CDR3 extends over 14 amino acids. V dropped 0 bases and J dropped 2 bases, with 8 bases sitting between them. Germline CDR1 MGHRA, CDR2 YSYEKL. CDR3 coding DNA: TGCGCCAGCAGCCAAGAGCCCGGAACCTACGAGCAGTACTTC. Amino acid sequence: CASSQEPGTYEQYF.

The rearrangement joins TRBV7-2 to TRBJ2-3, with 12 bases fitting TRBD2. Germline assignment: CDR1 SGHTA and CDR2 FQGNSA. The CDR3 extends over 15 amino acids. Trimming took 3 bases from V and 4 from J; bases not matched to a gene: 2. The CDR3: CASSLSSGRADTQYF. The DNA of the CDR3 is TGTGCCAGCAGCTTGTCTAGCGGGAGGGCAGATACGCAGTATTTT.

As for this clonotype: A clone one base away is much larger, so this may be a read error. The V and J genes are TRBV10-3 and TRBJ2-7; 8 bases line up with TRBD2. The germline gives CDR1 ENHRY, CDR2 SYGVKD. V dropped 5 bases and J dropped 5; count of bases not matched to a gene: 14. CDR3 length: 16 residues. The CDR3: CAISYGGSGGPNEQYF. The CDR3 region has the DNA TGTGCCATCAGTTACGGTGGATCGGGAGGGCCGAACGAGCAGTACTTC.

The rearrangement uses TRBV10-2 and TRBJ1-1; D is ambiguous. V gave up 3 bases and J gave up 1 base, with 12 bases separating them. This CDR3 contains 15 residues. Germline-derived CDR1 and CDR2 are WSHSY and SAAADI. The CDR3 bases are TGCGCCAGCAGTGACGAGGGTATGGGGAACACTGAAGCTTTCTTT. Residues: CASSDEGMGNTEAFF.

This clonotype was counted between two and nine times. The chain combines TRBV7-9 with TRBJ1-6; D unresolved. V lost 3 bases to trimming and J lost 0 bases, with 12 bases between them. CDR1 and CDR2 from the germline V gene are SEHNR and FQNEAQ (reference sequence). The CDR3 runs 17 residues. The CDR3 reads CASSLRPSSSYNSPLHF. The CDR3 coding sequence is TGTGCCAGCAGCTTGAGACCCTCGAGCTCCTATAATTCACCCCTCCACTTT.

This clonotype was seen at least ten times. This chain connects TRBV29-1 to TRBJ2-5; TRBD2 aligns across 9 bases. The CDR3 is made up of 14 amino acids. V dropped 5 bases and J dropped 2; count of bases not matched to a gene: 6. Germline V gives CDR1 SQVTM, CDR2 ANQGSEA. The CDR3 DNA follows: TGCAGCGTTCTAGTTAGCGGGAGTCAAGAGACCCAGTACTTC. As protein: CSVLVSGSQETQYF.

As for this clonotype: This may stem from a read error, because a much larger clone lies one nucleotide away. This likely comes from a read error, as the CDR3 has no conserved phenylalanine or tryptophan at its end. V and J are TRBV15 and TRBJ2-5; no clear D gene. This CDR3 region has 12 residues. The V gene lost 0 bases and the J gene lost 4 bases, with 3 bases spanning the gap. Germline V gives CDR1 LNHNV, CDR2 YYDKDF (reference sequence). CDR3 in DNA: TGTGCCACCAGCAGAGATGGAGAGACCCAGTACTAC. Translating it yields CATSRDGETQYY.

This clonotype showed up just once. The chain employs TRBV11-2 and TRBJ2-7; D not resolved. Germline V gene sequence: CDR1 SGHAT, CDR2 FQNNGV. The CDR3 extends over 14 amino acids. V was trimmed by 0 bases and J by 2 bases, leaving 8 bases between them. CDR3 sequence: CASSLDPVTYEQYF. As DNA, the CDR3 is TGTGCCAGCAGCTTAGATCCGGTGACCTACGAGCAGTACTTC.

This chain connects TRBV20-1 to TRBJ2-2, with D tentatively TRBD2 (5 bases). The germline CDR1 and CDR2 sequences are DFQATT and SNEGSKA (reference sequence). Deletions cut 5 bases from V and 6 bases from J, with 10 bases between. The CDR3 contains 12 residues. The CDR3 protein is CSARGLPGELFF. In nucleotides, the CDR3 is TGCAGTGCTCGGGGTCTCCCCGGGGAGCTGTTTTTT.

The CDR3 region is CSARPGEGEANYGYTF. CDR3 bases: TGCAGTGCTAGACCAGGGGAGGGTGAAGCTAACTATGGCTACACCTTC. V gene TRBV20-1 combines with J gene TRBJ1-2; D might be TRBD1 (6 bases). Germline CDR1 is DFQATT and CDR2 is SNEGSKA (reference sequence). This CDR3 spans 16 amino acids. V lost 2 bases and J lost 0, with 16 bases in between.

This clonotype was recorded a few times. The CDR3 here is CASSWLVGESSGNTIYF. In DNA form, the CDR3 reads TGTGCCAGCAGCTGGCTAGTTGGGGAGAGCTCTGGAAACACCATATATTTT. J is TRBJ1-3 and V is TRBV7-9, with D unresolved. CDR3 length: 17 amino acids. Germline-derived CDR1 and CDR2 are SEHNR and FQNEAQ (reference sequence). V was clipped by 4 bases and J by 0 bases, with 16 bases between them.

This chain uses TRBV29-1 with TRBJ1-2, with 10 bases identical to TRBD1. Trimming cost V 4 bases and J 3 bases; bases outside gene matches: 5. Germline assignment: CDR1 SQVTM and CDR2 ANQGSEA. There are 14 residues in the CDR3. The CDR3: CSVGGGTGDYGYTF. In DNA form, the CDR3 reads TGCAGCGTTGGGGGCGGGACAGGGGACTATGGCTACACCTTC. Together with reference TRBV29-1 and TRBJ1-2, the CDR3 gives the full variable domain: SAVISQKPSRDICQRGTSLTIQCQVDSQVTMMFWYRQQPGQSLTLIATANQGSEATYESGFVIDKFPISRPNLTFSTLTVSNMSPEDSSIYLCSVGGGTGDYGYTFGSGTRLTVV.

This clonotype was recorded a few times. The genes are TRBV11-3 and TRBJ1-2; 8 nucleotides agree with TRBD1. CDR3 length equals 15 residues. Trimming removed 5 bases from V and 0 bases from J; junction bases left unmatched: 5. The V gene's germline CDR1 is SGHNT and CDR2 YENEEA. Written as DNA, the CDR3 is TGTGCCAGCAGCACACGACAGGGGTCTAACTATGGCTACACCTTC. This translates into CASSTRQGSNYGYTF.

V gene TRBV5-6 combines with J gene TRBJ1-6, with 9 bases that match TRBD1. CDR1 SGHDT and CDR2 YYEEEE come from the germline V gene. The CDR3 length is 15 residues. The V and J ends lost 6 bases and 6 bases, in that order; junction bases with no gene match: 7. The CDR3 DNA is TGTGCCAGCACCGAAACAGGGGGCCGTAATTCACCCCTCCACTTT. This sequence encodes CASTETGGRNSPLHF.

Here the CDR3 reads CASMGTGSYEQYF. CDR3 nucleotide sequence: TGTGCCAGCATGGGGACCGGGAGCTACGAGCAGTACTTC. The V gene is TRBV2, the J gene TRBJ2-7; a possible D gene is TRBD2 (6 bases). This CDR3 has 13 amino acids. CDR1 and CDR2 (germline): SNHLY, FYNNEI. The germline V and J ends were trimmed by 7 bases and 3 bases, with 13 bases remaining between them.